Shown below are 13 T cell receptor beta chains from a single sample sequenced in a study of blood T cell repertoires in COVID-19. TCRdb's copy holds only in-frame clones and misses some; the assay was immunoSEQ multiplex PCR. This sample has 250,000 to 300,000 clones; 85% to 90% occur once, and the top ten carry approximately 3.3%. Material: peripheral blood. The receptors were gathered from a woman in her forties with acute or convalescent COVID-19.

This chain joins TRBV29-1 and TRBJ1-2, with D perhaps matching TRBD1 (5 bases). Between the trimmed V and J ends, which lost 4 bases and 7 bases, there was a span of 13 bases. CDR1 and CDR2 from the germline V gene are SQVTM and ANQGSEA. This CDR3 region has 12 residues. The CDR3 is CSVVAGSRGYTF. DNA for the CDR3: TGCAGCGTTGTCGCAGGGTCTCGTGGCTACACCTTC.

In this sample, this clone turned up a few times. Germline and junction disagree at one end, which may indicate a read error. The rearrangement links TRBV28 to TRBJ1-1; 8 positions agree with TRBD1. The CDR3 has 12 residues. Germline V gene data show CDR1 as MDHEN and CDR2 as SYDVKM. CDR3 amino acids: CASNLGGQGAFF. In DNA, the CDR3 is TGTGCCAGCAATTTAGGTGGACAGGGCGCTTTCTTT.

This rearrangement joins TRBV24-1 to TRBJ1-2, with D possibly TRBD1 on 6 matching bases. The length of the CDR3 is 14 residues. V lost 4 bases, J lost 4 bases, and 12 bases lay in between. CDR1 and CDR2 (germline): KGHDR, SFDVKD. CDR3 bases: TGTGCCACCAGTGAAGCGAACAGGGTCTATGGCTACACCTTC. It is translated as CATSEANRVYGYTF.

This clone was found once. The CDR3 loop reads CASSSSRGRGNQPQHF. The CDR3 DNA reads TGTGCCAGCAGTTCCTCCCGAGGGCGCGGCAATCAGCCCCAGCATTTT. This rearrangement joins TRBV6-5 to TRBJ1-5; no clear D. This CDR3 has 16 residues. Germline V CDR1 and CDR2: MNHEY, SVGAGI. Trimming shortened V by 4 bases and J by 2 bases, and 15 bases separated the two germline ends.

The V and J genes are TRBV2 and TRBJ1-1; 8 positions match TRBD1. The CDR3 is 14 residues long. Trimming removed 6 bases from V and 5 bases from J; junction bases left unmatched: 8. From germline, CDR1 is SNHLY and CDR2 FYNNEI. CDR3 in DNA: TGTGCCAGCAGGGTCGGACAGGGAGTAACTGAAGCTTTCTTT. This sequence encodes CASRVGQGVTEAFF.

This rearrangement joins TRBV4-2 to TRBJ1-5, with a weak D call TRBD1 (6 bases). V lost 0 bases to trimming and J lost 9 bases, with 18 bases between them. Germline V CDR1 and CDR2: LGHNA, YNFKEQ. The CDR3 spans 16 residues. The CDR3 protein is CASSQDGGATGGPQHF. The DNA of the CDR3 is TGTGCCAGCAGCCAAGACGGGGGGGCGACCGGGGGGCCCCAGCATTTT.

This clone occurred once. The chain has TRBV5-1 and TRBJ2-3, with D perhaps TRBD2 (5 bases). The CDR3 is 16 residues long. CDR1 and CDR2 from the germline V gene are SGHRS and YFSETQ. The V end was cut by 5 bases, the J end by 2 bases, with 18 bases between. The CDR3 protein is CASSSAFSNATDTQYF. CDR3 in DNA: TGCGCCAGCAGTAGCGCATTCTCAAACGCCACAGATACGCAGTATTTT.

The J gene is TRBJ1-1, the V gene TRBV19, with 8 bases identical to TRBD1. This CDR3 contains 13 residues. Trimming at V came to 4 bases and at J to 3 bases, leaving 1 base not matched to a gene. Germline-derived CDR1 and CDR2 are LNHDA and SQIVND (reference sequence). CDR3 region: CASSTGQDTEAFF. DNA for the CDR3: TGTGCCAGTAGTACGGGACAGGACACTGAAGCTTTCTTT.

The chain joins TRBV19 to TRBJ1-6; 8 nucleotides match TRBD1. The CDR3 is 15 amino acids. V dropped 0 bases and J dropped 9; count of bases not matched to a gene: 4. Germline-derived CDR1 and CDR2 are LNHDA and SQIVND (reference sequence). The CDR3 sequence: CASSIEQGARSPLHF. The CDR3 region has the DNA TGTGCCAGTAGTATAGAGCAGGGGGCGCGTTCACCCCTCCACTTT.

The chain carries TRBV5-1 and TRBJ1-4; 10 bases are shared with TRBD1. The CDR3 has 16 amino acids. V was pared by 4 bases and J by 8 bases, with 11 bases of the junction left unmatched. Per germline, CDR1 SGHRS and CDR2 YFSETQ. The CDR3: CASSTGTGEVREKLFF. DNA of the CDR3: TGCGCCAGCAGCACCGGGACAGGGGAGGTTAGGGAAAAACTGTTTTTT.

CDR3: CSASRQAEAFF. For the CDR3, the DNA is TGCAGTGCTAGTAGACAGGCTGAAGCTTTCTTT. This chain uses TRBV20-1 with TRBJ1-1; possibly TRBD1 for D (6 bases). Germline V gene lookup returns CDR1 DFQATT and CDR2 SNEGSKA (reference sequence). The germline V and J ends were trimmed by 3 bases and 6 bases, with 8 bases remaining between them. This CDR3 is 11 amino acids long.

The chain couples TRBV6-1 to TRBJ1-1; 7 bases line up with TRBD1. CDR1 is MNHNS and CDR2 is SASEGT in the germline V gene. Trimming cost V 0 bases and J 5 bases; bases outside gene matches: 9. The CDR3 contains 16 residues. The CDR3 coding sequence is TGTGCCAGCAGTGAAGCGGGGGCAGGGGGAGGTACTGAAGCTTTCTTT. Its translation is CASSEAGAGGGTEAFF.

The chain joins TRBV5-1 to TRBJ1-1; D unclear. Germline CDR1 is SGHRS and CDR2 is YFSETQ. This CDR3 spans 14 amino acids. The ends were cut back, 2 bases at V and 0 bases at J, with 8 bases in the middle. Written as DNA, the CDR3 is TGCGCCAGCAGCTTTGCAGGTATGAACACTGAAGCTTTCTTT. This translates into CASSFAGMNTEAFF.